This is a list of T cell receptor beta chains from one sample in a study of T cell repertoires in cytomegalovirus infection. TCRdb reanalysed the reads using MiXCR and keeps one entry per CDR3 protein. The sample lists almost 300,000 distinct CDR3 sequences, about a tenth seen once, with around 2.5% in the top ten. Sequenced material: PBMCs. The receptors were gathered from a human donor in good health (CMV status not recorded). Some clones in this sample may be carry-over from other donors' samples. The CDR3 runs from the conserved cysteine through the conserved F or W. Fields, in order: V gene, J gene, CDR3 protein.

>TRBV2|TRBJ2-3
CASRVLAGGPDTQYF
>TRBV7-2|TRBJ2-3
CASSPGLRADTQYF
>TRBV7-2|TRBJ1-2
CASSYRDIYGYTF
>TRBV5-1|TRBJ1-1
CASSLADTEAFF
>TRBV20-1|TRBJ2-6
CSAKRDDGANVLTF
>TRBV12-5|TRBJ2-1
CASGTPLAGEKDEQFF
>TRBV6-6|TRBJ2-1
CASSYRDGEQFF
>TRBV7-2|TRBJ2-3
CASSLGAGAFTDTQYF
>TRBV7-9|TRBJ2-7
CASSRSRGISSYEQYF
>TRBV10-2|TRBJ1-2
CASNPGNYGYTF
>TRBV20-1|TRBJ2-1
CSARPLADPYNEQFF
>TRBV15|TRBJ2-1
CATSPRGGQYNEQFF
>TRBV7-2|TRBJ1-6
CASSRTNSPLHF
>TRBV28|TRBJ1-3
CASSLPLTGLSGNTIYF
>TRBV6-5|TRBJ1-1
CASRHGGEAFF
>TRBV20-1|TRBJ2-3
CSASFQAAQYF
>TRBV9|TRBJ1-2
CASSVGQSYYGYTF
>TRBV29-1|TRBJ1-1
CSVAGRLNTEAFF
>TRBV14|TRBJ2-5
CASSPLQIQETQYF
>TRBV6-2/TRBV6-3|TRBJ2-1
CASSWTGGANNEQFF
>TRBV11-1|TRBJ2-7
CASSSLGVTNYEQYF
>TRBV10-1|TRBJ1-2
CASSNTDRGAYGYTF
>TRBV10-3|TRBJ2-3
CAISSGQVADTQYF
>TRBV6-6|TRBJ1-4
CASKGDTRREKLFF
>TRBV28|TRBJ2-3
CASSFGVSSTDTQYF
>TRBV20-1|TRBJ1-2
CSAPGTGDYGYTF
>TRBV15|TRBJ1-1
CATSRDRGATEAFF
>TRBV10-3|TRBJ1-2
CAISERDRDSIYGYTF
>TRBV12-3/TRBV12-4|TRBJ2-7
CASSLGTGPATYEQYF
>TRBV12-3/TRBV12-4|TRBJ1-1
CASSLALSLTEAFF
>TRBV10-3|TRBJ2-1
CAISEGGTSVPNEQFF
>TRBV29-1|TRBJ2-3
CSVDRDRVFGTDTQYF
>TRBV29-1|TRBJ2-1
CSVSTYNEQFF
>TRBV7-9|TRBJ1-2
CASSLRGVYTF
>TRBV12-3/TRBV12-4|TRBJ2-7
CASSPGATRRGYEQYF
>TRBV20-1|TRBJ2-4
CSALGGVKNIQYF
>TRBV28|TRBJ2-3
CASAQSFPTTDTQYF
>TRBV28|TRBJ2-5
CASGGGQETQYF
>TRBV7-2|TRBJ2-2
CASSLGDGALFF
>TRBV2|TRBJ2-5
CASSPGLARGETQYF
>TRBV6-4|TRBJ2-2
CASSEDGMNTGELFF
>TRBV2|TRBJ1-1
CASSEGVREVAFF
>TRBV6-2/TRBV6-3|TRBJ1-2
CASRPLGGHGYTF
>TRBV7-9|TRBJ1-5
CASSLGQANQPQHF
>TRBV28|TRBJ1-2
CASSTGNGYTF
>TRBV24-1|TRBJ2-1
CATSGNNEQFF
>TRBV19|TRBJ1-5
CASSPVREGNQPQHF
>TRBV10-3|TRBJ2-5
CAIRGTGSYETQYF
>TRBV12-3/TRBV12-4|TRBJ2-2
CASTERWTGELFF
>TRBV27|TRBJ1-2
CASSLSIRGTNGYTF